These 7 T cell receptor beta chains were all obtained from the same sample, sequenced in a study of T cell responses to AZD1222 COVID-19 vaccine. Measured with immunoSEQ multiplex PCR; TCRdb has only the in-frame clones, and not every one. The sample holds around 140,000 clones, 92% seen once. The specimen was peripheral blood, collected 28 days after the second AZD1222 dose. Receptors originate from an adult who received the AZD1222 COVID-19 vaccine.

The CDR3 reads CAWDISGSLETQYF. DNA of the CDR3: TGTGCCTGGGATATTAGCGGGAGTCTGGAGACCCAGTACTTC. V is TRBV30 and J is TRBJ2-5; 9 nucleotides agree with TRBD2. Looked up from germline, CDR1 is GTSNPN and CDR2 is SVGIG (reference sequence). The CDR3 is made up of 14 amino acids. V was clipped by 5 bases and J by 5 bases; unmatched bases: 9.

This clone showed up just once. The chain couples TRBV9 to TRBJ2-2; 13 bases agree with TRBD2. V shed 3 bases and J 4 bases; nucleotides not matched to a gene: 6. CDR1 and CDR2 from the germline V gene are SGDLS and YYNGEE. The CDR3 runs to 17 residues. The chain's CDR3 is CASSASGLAGVTGELFF. The CDR3 DNA is TGTGCCAGCAGCGCGAGCGGACTAGCGGGAGTCACCGGGGAGCTGTTTTTT.

The chain recombines TRBV7-9 with TRBJ2-3; D is unclear. Germline V CDR1 and CDR2: SEHNR, FQNEAQ (reference sequence). The CDR3 runs to 12 residues. V was shortened by 6 bases and J by 2 bases, with 6 bases between the two germline ends. The CDR3 bases are TGTGCCAGCAGGTTTACCACAGATACGCAGTATTTT. Translated: CASRFTTDTQYF.

The chain is built from TRBV21-1 and TRBJ2-1. TRBV21-1 is noted as a pseudogene. The CDR3 loop spans 14 amino acids. CDR3 protein: CASSNVGGRNEQFF. CDR3 DNA sequence: TGTGCCAGCAGCAACGTGGGGGGCAGGAATGAGCAGTTCTTC.

The chain is built from TRBV6-6 and TRBJ2-1; 11 bases line up with TRBD2. CDR3 length equals 16 residues. CDR1 is MNHNY, CDR2 SVGAGI, per germline (reference sequence). Germline trimming cut 4 bases from V and 4 bases from J; bases unmatched to any gene: 6. CDR3 amino acids: CASSSTGTSGYNEQFF. The CDR3 region has the DNA TGTGCCAGCAGTTCCACCGGGACTAGCGGATACAATGAGCAGTTCTTC.

This sequence joins TRBV28 and TRBJ1-2; 9 positions match TRBD1. CDR1 and CDR2 from the germline V gene are MDHEN and SYDVKM. V was pared by 6 bases and J by 6 bases, with 11 bases of the junction left unmatched. The CDR3 covers 15 residues. This CDR3 reads CASSPTGTGFNGYTF. The CDR3 DNA sequence: TGTGCCAGCAGCCCCACCGGGACAGGGTTCAATGGCTACACCTTC.

V is TRBV28 and J is TRBJ2-7; perhaps D is TRBD1 or TRBD2 (5 bases each). This CDR3 region has 11 residues. Trimming removed 7 bases at V and 6 bases at J, with 10 bases between. Germline values: CDR1 MDHEN, CDR2 SYDVKM. The CDR3 protein is CASTRGTEQYF. The DNA for the CDR3 is TGTGCCAGCACTCGTGGGACCGAGCAGTACTTC.